Below, 22 T cell receptor beta chains from the same sample are listed, as sequenced in a study of blood T cell repertoires in COVID-19. Method: immunoSEQ multiplex PCR; TCRdb's copy keeps in-frame clones and lacks some. The sample lists 300,000 to 350,000 clones; 90% were seen once. The sequencing sample was made of PBMCs or T cells enriched from blood (not recorded which). These TCRs come from a young woman with acute COVID-19.

This chain uses TRBV20-1 with TRBJ1-1; TRBD1 agrees at 7 bases. CDR1 DFQATT and CDR2 SNEGSKA come from the germline V gene (reference sequence). The CDR3 totals 11 residues. CDR3 protein: CSATGISEAFF. The CDR3 region has the DNA TGCAGCGCGACAGGGATCTCTGAAGCTTTCTTT.

The V call is TRBV9, the J call TRBJ1-1; perhaps TRBD1 as D (5 bases). This CDR3 contains 17 residues. Germline lookup yields CDR1 SGDLS and CDR2 YYNGEE. The V end lost 0 bases, the J end lost 4 bases, and 19 bases lay between the germline ends. CDR3 nucleotides: TGTGCCAGCAGCGTAGTTTCGGCAGGGTCGTTGGGCACTGAAGCTTTCTTT. The encoded protein is CASSVVSAGSLGTEAFF.

This clone was observed a handful of times. This rearrangement joins TRBV27 to TRBJ2-2, with 7 positions matching TRBD1. The CDR3 covers 16 residues. After removal of 5 bases from V and 7 bases from J, the junction contained 13 bases not matched to a gene. Germline assignment: CDR1 MNHEY and CDR2 SMNVEV (reference sequence). The CDR3 here is CASSLDPRGPYGELFF. The CDR3 coding sequence is TGTGCCAGCAGTCTTGACCCTAGGGGGCCTTACGGGGAGCTGTTTTTT.

The gene calls are TRBV2 and TRBJ1-1; TRBD1 might be the D (6 bases). The CDR3 has 13 residues. Trimming pared 5 bases from V and 0 bases from J, leaving 7 bases between. Germline loops: CDR1 SNHLY, CDR2 FYNNEI. The CDR3 here is CASSSGVNTEAFF. The CDR3 DNA reads as TGTGCCAGCAGTTCAGGGGTGAACACTGAAGCTTTCTTT.

The rearrangement links TRBV19 to TRBJ2-3; D is unclear. The CDR3 loop spans 17 amino acids. CDR1 and CDR2 from the germline V gene are LNHDA and SQIVND (reference sequence). The V and J ends lost 4 bases and 2 bases respectively, with 19 bases between them. Here the CDR3 reads CASSSGLLVIFTDTQYF. In DNA, the CDR3 is TGTGCCAGTAGTAGCGGATTGCTAGTGATTTTCACAGATACGCAGTATTTT.

The chain links TRBV28 to TRBJ1-3; 8 bases align to TRBD1. The CDR3 has 16 residues. Germline CDR1 MDHEN, CDR2 SYDVKM. V lost 4 bases, J lost 4 bases, and 9 bases stayed unmatched. The CDR3 nucleotides read TGTGCCAGCAGTTACGCCACGACAGGGGCCGGAAACACCATATATTTT. Residues: CASSYATTGAGNTIYF.

The genes are TRBV28 and TRBJ2-6; 12 bases are shared with TRBD2. The CDR3 extends over 18 amino acids. J gave up 0 bases and V 5 bases, and 5 bases lay outside the gene matches. Germline values: CDR1 MDHEN, CDR2 SYDVKM. The CDR3 DNA sequence: TGTGCCAGCAGTCCCTCACTAGCGGGGGGCTCTGGGGCCAACGTCCTGACTTTC. Translated: CASSPSLAGGSGANVLTF. Full variable domain (outside the CDR3, taken from reference TRBV28 and TRBJ2-6): DVKVTQSSRYLVKRTGEKVFLECVQDMDHENMFWYRQDPGLGLRLIYFSYDVKMKEKGDIPEGYSVSREKKERFSLILESASTNQTSMYLCASSPSLAGGSGANVLTFGAGSRLTVL.

The CDR3 DNA reads as TGTGCCACCAGGTCGGGACAGGGGGCTATTGGCTATGGCTACACCTTC. Amino acids: CATRSGQGAIGYGYTF. The genes are TRBV27 and TRBJ1-2; 12 bases are shared with TRBD1. The germline V gene has CDR1 MNHEY and CDR2 SMNVEV (reference sequence). The junction had 13 bases not matched to a gene; V was cut back by 10 bases and J by 4 bases. The CDR3 runs to 16 residues.

The rearrangement uses TRBV2 and TRBJ2-1, with 13 bases aligning to TRBD2. Germline V CDR1 and CDR2: SNHLY, FYNNEI. Trimming removed 6 bases from V and 3 bases from J; junction bases left unmatched: 11. The CDR3 has 18 residues. DNA for the CDR3: TGTGCCAGCAGAGGTTGGGTTACTAGCGGGAGGGACTACAATGAGCAGTTCTTC. Its translation: CASRGWVTSGRDYNEQFF.

V gene TRBV9 combines with J gene TRBJ1-1, with D possibly being TRBD1 (5 bases). Trimming removed 0 bases from V and 5 bases from J, with 11 bases in between. Germline CDR1 reads SGDLS; CDR2 reads YYNGEE. This CDR3 has 14 amino acids. CDR3 loop: CASSVDSGRTEAFF. DNA of the CDR3: TGTGCCAGCAGCGTAGACTCAGGGAGGACTGAAGCTTTCTTT.

This clone was counted a few times. The chain recombines TRBV28 with TRBJ1-2; no firm D call. Germline CDR1 is MDHEN and CDR2 is SYDVKM. V was trimmed by 1 base and J by 6 bases, leaving 6 bases between them. The CDR3 runs 12 residues. The DNA for the CDR3 is TGTGCCAGCAGTTTATTACGGGATGGCTACACCTTC. Residues: CASSLLRDGYTF.

This clone appeared once. V gene TRBV5-6 combines with J gene TRBJ2-7; weak D call: TRBD1 (6 bases). The germline V and J ends were trimmed by 5 bases and 5 bases, with 8 bases remaining between them. Germline V CDR1 and CDR2: SGHDT, YYEEEE. The CDR3 spans 11 residues. CDR3 sequence reads: CASRYRDEQYF. In DNA, the CDR3 is TGTGCCAGCAGGTACAGGGACGAGCAGTACTTC.

As for this clone: Other DNA sequences in this sample translate to the same CDR3. The chain couples TRBV19 to TRBJ1-5, with D tentatively TRBD1 (5 bases). Trimming removed 1 base from V and 5 bases from J, with 12 bases in between. Germline CDR1 reads LNHDA; CDR2 reads SQIVND (reference sequence). The CDR3 covers 15 residues. The CDR3 nucleotides are TGTGCCAGTAGTATAGGATCGGGGGGTCATCAGCCCCAGCATTTT. Its protein product is CASSIGSGGHQPQHF. The full variable domain, its missing parts supplied by reference TRBV19 and TRBJ1-5, is DGGITQSPKYLFRKEGQNVTLSCEQNLNHDAMYWYRQDPGQGLRLIYYSQIVNDFQKGDIAEGYSVSREKKESFPLTVTSAQKNPTAFYLCASSIGSGGHQPQHFGDGTRLSIL.

V is TRBV12-3 or TRBV12-4 and J is TRBJ2-7, with TRBD1 matching 8 bases. V was clipped by 8 bases and J by 1 base; unmatched bases: 4. The CDR3 is made up of 13 amino acids. This CDR3 reads CASHGQGSYEQYF. Written as DNA, the CDR3 is TGTGCCAGCCACGGACAGGGATCCTACGAGCAGTACTTC.

This chain joins TRBV28 and TRBJ1-1; TRBD1 might be the D (6 bases). CDR1 and CDR2 from the germline V gene are MDHEN and SYDVKM. Trimming took off 7 bases at V and 1 base at J, with 10 bases between the two ends. The CDR3 length is 13 residues. Here the CDR3 reads CASTSGQNTEAFF. CDR3 nucleotide sequence: TGTGCCAGCACCTCGGGACAGAACACTGAAGCTTTCTTT.

This clone showed up just a few times. The chain links TRBV7-9 to TRBJ1-1; no clear D gene. Trimming took 2 bases from V and 0 from J, leaving 7 bases between them. This CDR3 spans 14 amino acids. The germline CDR1 and CDR2 sequences are SEHNR and FQNEAQ (reference sequence). As DNA, the CDR3 is TGTGCCAGCAGCTTAAAGCTAGTGAACACTGAAGCTTTCTTT. Translation: CASSLKLVNTEAFF.

This chain links TRBV13 with TRBJ2-7, with 12 positions matching TRBD1. CDR1 and CDR2 (germline): PRHDT, FYEKMQ (reference sequence). This CDR3 contains 17 residues. The junction had 10 bases not matched to a gene; V was cut back by 1 base and J by 6 bases. CDR3 protein: CASSLEEMGQGAVEQYF. CDR3 nucleotides: TGTGCCAGCAGCTTAGAGGAAATGGGACAGGGGGCCGTCGAGCAGTACTTC.

The chain links TRBV6-5 to TRBJ1-1; D may be TRBD1 (6 bases). From germline, CDR1 is MNHEY and CDR2 SVGAGI. V gave up 7 bases and J gave up 1 base, with 13 bases separating them. There are 14 residues in the CDR3. CDR3 protein: CASTRPGQNTEAFF. The CDR3 DNA follows: TGTGCCAGCACCCGCCCGGGACAGAACACTGAAGCTTTCTTT.

This clone was recorded once. V usage is TRBV2 and J usage is TRBJ1-4, with 9 positions matching TRBD1. This CDR3 has 18 amino acids. The V segment lost 5 bases and the J segment 0 bases; nucleotides outside the gene matches: 10. Germline assignment: CDR1 SNHLY and CDR2 FYNNEI. The CDR3 sequence: CASSNPGQGSATNEKLFF. CDR3 nucleotides: TGTGCCAGCAGTAATCCGGGACAGGGAAGCGCAACTAATGAAAAACTGTTTTTT.

The rearrangement joins TRBV14 to TRBJ2-5, with 7 bases matching TRBD1. The V gene end was trimmed by 5 bases and the J gene end by 4 bases; junction bases not matched to a gene: 4. The CDR3 is 13 residues long. CDR1 and CDR2 from the germline V gene are SGHDN and FVKESK. The CDR3 DNA sequence: TGTGCCAGCAGCGCTGACAGGGCAGAGACCCAGTACTTC. It is translated as CASSADRAETQYF.

The chain has TRBV30 and TRBJ1-5; D gene uncertain. Looked up from germline, CDR1 is GTSNPN and CDR2 is SVGIG (reference sequence). Trimming cost V 5 bases and J 0 bases, with 11 bases left between them. The CDR3 runs 14 residues. The CDR3 spells CAWERTGSNQPQHF. CDR3 bases: TGTGCCTGGGAGCGGACGGGTAGCAATCAGCCCCAGCATTTT.

The V call is TRBV7-9, the J call TRBJ1-3; unclear D gene. The CDR3 totals 14 residues. V was pared by 2 bases and J by 0 bases, with 5 bases between. The germline CDR1 and CDR2 sequences are SEHNR and FQNEAQ (reference sequence). This chain's CDR3 is CASSLRSSGNTIYF. The CDR3 DNA sequence: TGTGCCAGCAGCTTACGGAGCTCTGGAAACACCATATATTTT.